The 24 T cell receptor beta chains listed next were all sequenced from one sample in a study of PD-L1 blockade in urothelial cancer (dated by TCRdb to 2015 to 2018). Library preparation was by the immunoSEQ multiplex PCR assay. The table was pulled from immuneACCESS by TCRdb, which kept in-frame rearrangements only. Such tables lose some clones; where checked, under half of the loss comes from unresolved V genes, and the rest has no known cause. The sample table contains roughly 130,000 clones; only one count was recorded for roughly 80% of them. Of the sample, 3.2% falls within the top ten clones. This specimen's time point label, interpreted: pretreatment peripheral blood. The source was PBMCs, collected around atezolizumab (anti-PD-L1) treatment. The source of these receptors is a man aged 45 to 65 with urothelial cancer.

V gene TRBV5-1 combines with J gene TRBJ2-7; 8 bases fit TRBD1. This CDR3 comprises 14 residues. CDR1 and CDR2 from the germline V gene are SGHRS and YFSETQ. V lost 4 bases to trimming and J lost 2 bases; unmatched junction nucleotides: 5. CDR3 in DNA: TGCGCCAGCAGCGAACAGGGGGGACCCTACGAGCAGTACTTC. This translates into CASSEQGGPYEQYF.

The gene calls are TRBV19 and TRBJ1-2; 8 bases fit TRBD1. CDR1 and CDR2 (germline): LNHDA, SQIVND (reference sequence). Trimming took 4 bases from V and 4 from J; bases not matched to a gene: 8. This CDR3 has 15 residues. DNA for the CDR3: TGTGCCAGTAGTACCCCAGGGGGCTTCCTCTATGGCTACACCTTC. Amino acid sequence: CASSTPGGFLYGYTF.

J is TRBJ1-1 and V is TRBV2; D remains ambiguous. CDR3 length equals 12 residues. Germline lookup yields CDR1 SNHLY and CDR2 FYNNEI. V shed 8 bases and J shed 11 bases, with 18 bases lying between them. This CDR3 reads CASLWEQTKAFF. The DNA for the CDR3 is TGTGCCAGCCTTTGGGAGCAGACAAAGGCTTTCTTT.

V gene TRBV18 combines with J gene TRBJ1-3, with a tentative D call TRBD1 (6 bases). There are 14 residues in the CDR3. The germline gives CDR1 KGHSH, CDR2 LQKENI. The V and J ends lost 5 bases and 3 bases respectively, with 11 bases between them. CDR3 sequence reads: CASSTTDSGNTIYF. The CDR3 DNA follows: TGTGCCAGCTCAACAACGGACAGTGGAAACACCATATATTTT.

This clone has only one observation. The CDR3 DNA follows: TGTGCCAGCAGCGCCCAACTAGGGAAACTGTTTTTT. Its translation: CASSAQLGKLFF. The rearrangement links TRBV7-9 to TRBJ1-4; D gene ambiguous. Trimming shortened V by 5 bases and J by 11 bases, and 12 bases separated the two germline ends. This CDR3 region has 12 residues. Germline V lookup: CDR1 SEHNR, CDR2 FQNEAQ (reference sequence).

V usage is TRBV18 and J usage is TRBJ2-3; D may be TRBD1 (6 bases). CDR3 length: 13 amino acids. V lost 7 bases to trimming and J lost 5 bases, with 13 bases between them. CDR1 and CDR2 from the germline V gene are KGHSH and LQKENI. The DNA for the CDR3 is TGTGCCAGCTTACAGGGTAGGAGAGATACGCAGTATTTT. It codes for CASLQGRRDTQYF.

The genes are TRBV11-2 and TRBJ2-5; D is uncertain. Germline values: CDR1 SGHAT, CDR2 FQNNGV. The V and J ends lost 3 bases and 5 bases respectively, with 16 bases between them. The CDR3 has 15 amino acids. This chain's CDR3 is CASSFRNLGWETQYF. In DNA, the CDR3 is TGTGCCAGCAGCTTCCGGAACTTGGGCTGGGAGACCCAGTACTTC.

The gene calls are TRBV6-1 and TRBJ1-4, with a possible D match to TRBD1 (6 bases). CDR1 is MNHNS and CDR2 is SASEGT in the germline V gene. V shed 6 bases and J shed 7 bases, with 18 bases lying between them. The CDR3 totals 15 residues. The CDR3 coding sequence is TGTGCCAGCAGGCCTACCGGGGGGGCCGGTGAAAAACTGTTTTTT. Translating gives CASRPTGGAGEKLFF.

The J gene is TRBJ2-7, the V gene TRBV18; 9 bases match TRBD1. Germline V gene sequence: CDR1 KGHSH, CDR2 LQKENI. The CDR3 covers 14 residues. V gave up 2 bases and J gave up 3 bases; unmatched junction bases: 2. Here the CDR3 reads CASSPSGQGYEQYF. The CDR3 DNA is TGTGCCAGCTCACCATCGGGACAGGGCTACGAGCAGTACTTC.

The V call is TRBV5-1, the J call TRBJ1-1, with D unresolved. V lost 4 bases and J lost 7, with 14 bases in between. CDR1 and CDR2 (germline): SGHRS, YFSETQ. The CDR3 length is 13 residues. As DNA, the CDR3 is TGCGCCAGCAGCCAGAAATTGGGAGGTGAAGCTTTCTTT. It specifies CASSQKLGGEAFF.

The chain recombines TRBV7-2 with TRBJ2-1; D is unclear. V lost 8 bases and J lost 15, with 20 bases in between. Germline CDR1 reads SGHTA; CDR2 reads FQGNSA. This CDR3 is built from 12 residues. DNA for the CDR3: TGTGCCAGCGGTGCCCCCAGGCTCGGTTCGTTCTTC. Encoded protein: CASGAPRLGSFF.

This clone came up once. V usage is TRBV9 and J usage is TRBJ2-2; 9 bases fit TRBD1. The ends lost 5 bases at V and 5 bases at J; junction bases unmatched: 13. This CDR3 has 17 amino acids. Germline CDR1 is SGDLS and CDR2 is YYNGEE. The CDR3 DNA follows: TGTGCCAGCAGTGCCTCGGGACAGGGACATCGGACCGGGGAGCTGTTTTTT. It is translated as CASSASGQGHRTGELFF.

This chain uses TRBV28 with TRBJ1-2; maybe TRBD1 (5 bases). The V gene's germline CDR1 is MDHEN and CDR2 SYDVKM. Between the trimmed V and J ends, which lost 3 bases and 10 bases, there was a span of 12 bases. This CDR3 spans 12 amino acids. The CDR3, as DNA: TGTGCCAGCAGTTTGCCGACCAGGGACTACACCTTC. As protein: CASSLPTRDYTF.

This sequence joins TRBV7-3 and TRBJ2-7, with 9 positions matching TRBD1. This CDR3 spans 13 amino acids. From germline, CDR1 is SGHTA and CDR2 FQGTGA. The junction had 4 bases not matched to a gene; V was cut back by 4 bases and J by 6 bases. In nucleotides, the CDR3 is TGTGCCAGCAGCTCTAGACAGGGGGGCGAGCAGTACTTC. Protein product: CASSSRQGGEQYF.

The chain has TRBV4-1 and TRBJ1-2; D not resolved. From germline, CDR1 is MGHRA and CDR2 YSYEKL. The CDR3 extends over 15 amino acids. With 2 bases removed from V and 8 bases from J, the gap between germline ends came to 18 bases. CDR3 coding DNA: TGCGCCAGCAGCCAAACAAAAATCGAGGCGTGGGGCTACACCTTC. It encodes CASSQTKIEAWGYTF.

The chain couples TRBV14 to TRBJ1-6, with D uncertain. The V end lost 6 bases, the J end lost 3 bases, and 12 bases lay between the germline ends. The CDR3 runs to 15 residues. The germline V gene has CDR1 SGHDN and CDR2 FVKESK. CDR3 in amino acids: CASSKGRLYNSPLHF. CDR3 DNA sequence: TGTGCCAGCAGTAAAGGCAGACTCTATAATTCACCCCTCCACTTT.

The gene calls are TRBV28 and TRBJ1-4; D is possibly TRBD1 (6 bases). CDR1 is MDHEN and CDR2 is SYDVKM in the germline V gene. V was clipped by 6 bases and J by 8 bases, with 16 bases between them. The CDR3 contains 14 residues. DNA of the CDR3: TGTGCCAGCAGCCTAGGGGGTTTGGGAGAAAAACTGTTTTTT. The encoded protein is CASSLGGLGEKLFF. Based on the CDR3 plus reference TRBV28 and TRBJ1-4, the full variable domain is DVKVTQSSRYLVKRTGEKVFLECVQDMDHENMFWYRQDPGLGLRLIYFSYDVKMKEKGDIPEGYSVSREKKERFSLILESASTNQTSMYLCASSLGGLGEKLFFGSGTQLSVL.

This chain connects TRBV14 to TRBJ1-5; D unresolved. Germline CDR1 SGHDN, CDR2 FVKESK. V was pared by 0 bases and J by 3 bases, with 9 bases between. The CDR3 extends over 15 amino acids. The CDR3: CASSQDEAVNQPQHF. The CDR3 nucleotides read TGTGCCAGCAGCCAAGATGAGGCAGTCAATCAGCCCCAGCATTTT.

V usage is TRBV5-1 and J usage is TRBJ1-2; unclear D gene. Germline loops: CDR1 SGHRS, CDR2 YFSETQ. This CDR3 comprises 14 residues. V was clipped by 2 bases and J by 5 bases, with 13 bases between them. DNA for the CDR3: TGCGCCAGCAGCTTACCGGATTGGGCTTATGGCTACACCTTC. Translating gives CASSLPDWAYGYTF.

The chain links TRBV5-5 to TRBJ1-2; 8 bases map to TRBD1. The length of the CDR3 is 13 residues. Germline CDR1 and CDR2: SGHKS and YYEKEE (reference sequence). V dropped 4 bases and J dropped 7; count of bases not matched to a gene: 6. The CDR3, as DNA: TGTGCCAGCAGCCCGGACAGGGTCAGTGGCTACACCTTC. As protein: CASSPDRVSGYTF. The full variable domain, completed using reference TRBV5-5 and TRBJ1-2, is DAGVTQSPTHLIKTRGQQVTLRCSPISGHKSVSWYQQVLGQGPQFIFQYYEKEERGRGNFPDRFSARQFPNYSSELNVNALLLGDSALYLCASSPDRVSGYTFGSGTRLTVV.

The chain is built from TRBV6-5 and TRBJ2-1; a weak D match, TRBD1 (5 bases). CDR1 is MNHEY, CDR2 SVGAGI, per germline. Trimming removed 7 bases from V and 3 bases from J, with 16 bases in between. The CDR3 covers 15 residues. This CDR3 is CASTRTIGVYNEQFF. CDR3 in DNA: TGTGCCAGCACCCGGACAATTGGGGTCTACAATGAGCAGTTCTTC.

The rearrangement joins TRBV6-1 to TRBJ1-5; unclear D gene. CDR3 length: 11 residues. Germline V lookup: CDR1 MNHNS, CDR2 SASEGT. V was shortened by 6 bases and J by 8 bases, with 8 bases between the two germline ends. DNA for the CDR3: TGTGCCAGCAGCGAACGGGAGCCCCAGCATTTT. Its translation is CASSEREPQHF.

The sample holds a few counts of this clone. The V gene is TRBV6-6, the J gene TRBJ2-3, with TRBD2 matching over 16 bases. V lost 8 bases to trimming and J lost 6 bases; unmatched junction nucleotides: 5. The germline CDR1 and CDR2 sequences are MNHNY and SVGAGI (reference sequence). The CDR3 runs to 15 residues. The CDR3 spells CASGTSGRAGDTQYF. In nucleotides, the CDR3 is TGTGCCAGCGGGACTAGCGGGAGGGCCGGGGATACGCAGTATTTT.

This clone was seen only once. This chain joins TRBV11-2 and TRBJ2-2; TRBD1 matches at 10 bases. Per the germline V gene, CDR1 is SGHAT and CDR2 is FQNNGV. J was trimmed by 5 bases and V by 5 bases; bases with no gene match: 14. The CDR3 has 18 residues. The CDR3 loop reads CASSPHYPGQGRTGELFF. DNA of the CDR3: TGTGCCAGCAGCCCACACTACCCGGGACAGGGGCGGACCGGGGAGCTGTTTTTT.